This TCR beta chain was found in a study of blood T cell repertoires in COVID-19. About the study: The origin of the acute and convalescent COVID-19 samples was the United States, Italy and Spain. PBMCs, B-cell-depleted T cells, or T cells provided the cDNA or gDNA that made up the material.

Germline-derived CDR1 and CDR2 are MNHEY and SMNVEV (reference sequence). CDR3 length: 16 residues. V was clipped by 6 bases and J by 2 bases; unmatched bases: 12. Authors' methods: The authors estimated nucleated cell counts from reference gene primer amplification. Here immunoSEQ multiplex PCR was the method, and the copy in TCRdb shows in-frame clones only, minus some. V and J calls and clone size are as listed in that table; D and trimming were resolved from the DNA. Among tens of thousands of clones listed, around 91% were seen once. This receptor was identified in a man aged 45-65 years with acute or convalescent COVID-19. The sequenced material came from peripheral blood. The chain uses TRBV27 and TRBJ1-1, with TRBD1 matching 7 bases. CDR3 loop: CASSPARGVVNTEAFF. DNA of the CDR3: TGTGCCAGCAGCCCCGCCAGGGGGGTCGTCAACACTGAAGCTTTCTTT.